The 28 T cell receptor beta chains below come from one sample, sequenced in a study of human T cells and chemical hapten exposure. The time point: pre-sensitization, week 0. Sample treatment: therapeutic diphenylcyclopropenone sensitization with weekly scalp DPC. In TCRdb, the RACE reads were re-called with MiXCR into one record per CDR3 protein. Here the sample spans around 300,000 distinct CDR3 sequences, roughly 8% being singletons. Sequenced material: whole blood, taken in connection with sensitization to the hapten diphenylcyclopropenone (DPC). The receptors derive from a man younger than 30 with alopecia areata. Some clones in this sample may be carry-over from other donors' samples.

The chain employs TRBV5-1 and TRBJ2-3; 9 nucleotides line up with TRBD2. V shed 3 bases and J 2 bases; nucleotides not matched to a gene: 10. Looked up from germline, CDR1 is SGHRS and CDR2 is YFSETQ. The CDR3 spans 17 residues. The CDR3 DNA sequence: TGCGCCAGCAGCTCCCTTGGGAGCGGGGGGTTCACAGATACGCAGTATTTT. Amino acid sequence: CASSSLGSGGFTDTQYF.

This clonotype was seen more than once but under ten times. The rearrangement uses TRBV9 and TRBJ2-3; D gene uncertain. The CDR3 length is 15 residues. Trimming pared 2 bases from V and 1 base from J, leaving 11 bases between. Germline CDR1 SGDLS, CDR2 YYNGEE. Here the CDR3 DNA reads TGTGCCAGCAGCGTTTTGGTCAGTCGCACAGATACGCAGTATTTT. Translated, it gives CASSVLVSRTDTQYF.

V is TRBV6-2 or TRBV6-3 and J is TRBJ1-1, with TRBD1 identical over 8 bases. The CDR3 runs 15 residues. CDR1 MNHEY and CDR2 SVGEGT come from the germline V gene. Trimming cost V 6 bases and J 8 bases; bases outside gene matches: 14. The CDR3 loop is CASSPGQGVRREAFF. The CDR3 nucleotides are TGTGCCAGCAGCCCTGGACAGGGAGTTCGGCGGGAAGCTTTCTTT.

This clonotype appeared a few times. This chain joins TRBV28 and TRBJ2-7; TRBD1 matches 9 bases. This CDR3 has 14 residues. With V trimmed by 8 bases and J by 6 bases, 11 bases remained unmatched. Per the germline V gene, CDR1 is MDHEN and CDR2 is SYDVKM. The CDR3 sequence is CASYKTGGLGEQYF. In DNA form, the CDR3 reads TGTGCCAGCTATAAAACAGGGGGCCTCGGCGAGCAGTACTTC.

This clonotype showed up just a few times. The genes are TRBV11-2 and TRBJ1-3, with D perhaps matching TRBD1 (5 bases). The CDR3 loop spans 14 amino acids. Deletions cut 1 base from V and 4 bases from J, with 8 bases between. Germline V lookup: CDR1 SGHAT, CDR2 FQNNGV. As DNA, the CDR3 is TGTGCCAGCAGCTTAGCGACAGAAGGAAACACCATATATTTT. Amino acids: CASSLATEGNTIYF. Complete variable domain (other parts from reference TRBV11-2 and TRBJ1-3): EAGVAQSPRYKIIEKRQSVAFWCNPISGHATLYWYQQILGQGPKLLIQFQNNGVVDDSQLPKDRFSAERLKGVDSTLKIQPAKLEDSAVYLCASSLATEGNTIYFGEGSWLTVV.

This clonotype was detected ten times or more. The gene calls are TRBV4-1 and TRBJ1-3; the match to TRBD1 covers 10 bases. Germline CDR1 is MGHRA and CDR2 is YSYEKL. Trimming took 1 base from V and 0 from J; bases not matched to a gene: 6. The CDR3 has 18 amino acids. CDR3 residues: CASSQADRGPRSGNTIYF. The CDR3 coding sequence is TGCGCCAGCAGCCAAGCCGACAGGGGGCCTCGCTCTGGAAACACCATATATTTT.

The rearrangement joins TRBV12-3 or TRBV12-4 to TRBJ1-6; D is uncertain. Between the trimmed V and J ends, which lost 7 bases and 8 bases, there was a span of 12 bases. CDR3 length: 13 amino acids. For the CDR3, the DNA is TGTGCCAGCACCCCCATTAGGGATTCACCCCTCCACTTT. Its translation is CASTPIRDSPLHF.

This clonotype was counted a few times. The chain recombines TRBV7-2 with TRBJ1-5, with D unclear. This CDR3 is built from 13 residues. The germline V and J ends were trimmed by 1 base and 7 bases, with 8 bases remaining between them. Germline V CDR1 and CDR2: SGHTA, FQGNSA. The DNA of the CDR3 is TGTGCCAGCAGCTTAGACCCGGGGCAGCCCCAGCATTTT. Translating it yields CASSLDPGQPQHF.

The chain uses TRBV5-5 and TRBJ2-7; no clear D. The V end lost 4 bases, the J end lost 3 bases, and 5 bases lay between the germline ends. Germline V gene lookup returns CDR1 SGHKS and CDR2 YYEKEE (reference sequence). The CDR3 contains 11 residues. CDR3 region: CASSHGYEQYF. The CDR3 DNA follows: TGTGCCAGCAGCCATGGCTACGAGCAGTACTTC.

The rearrangement joins TRBV24-1 to TRBJ2-3; the match to TRBD1 covers 10 bases. Germline V CDR1 and CDR2: KGHDR, SFDVKD. CDR3 length equals 17 residues. V was clipped by 2 bases and J by 2 bases; unmatched bases: 6. The DNA of the CDR3 is TGTGCCACCAGTGATTCCGGGACAGGGGTTTTCACAGATACGCAGTATTTT. Translation: CATSDSGTGVFTDTQYF.

The rearrangement links TRBV7-2 to TRBJ2-3; D is unclear. V was cut by 3 bases and J by 2 bases, with 6 bases left in between. The CDR3 is 13 amino acids. Germline V gives CDR1 SGHTA, CDR2 FQGNSA. CDR3 nucleotides: TGTGCCAGCAGCTTTTCCGACACAGATACGCAGTATTTT. Residues: CASSFSDTDTQYF.

The table lists this clonotype with many counts. The CDR3 region is CASSLRGPSTDTQYF. CDR3 bases: TGTGCCAGCAGCTTAAGGGGTCCTAGCACAGATACGCAGTATTTT. The chain uses TRBV7-2 and TRBJ2-3, with a tentative D call TRBD1 (5 bases). This CDR3 region has 15 residues. Trimming shortened V by 2 bases and J by 0 bases, and 9 bases separated the two germline ends. Germline V gene sequence: CDR1 SGHTA, CDR2 FQGNSA.

This clonotype turned up a few times. V and J are TRBV7-6 and TRBJ2-2; 7 nucleotides match TRBD1. This CDR3 has 15 residues. V lost 5 bases and J lost 5; bases outside the gene matches: 8. Germline CDR1 reads SGHVS; CDR2 reads FNYEAQ. DNA of the CDR3: TGTGCCAGCAGCACCTGGACAGGATGGACCGGGGAGCTGTTTTTT. This encodes CASSTWTGWTGELFF.

The rearrangement links TRBV4-1 to TRBJ1-4; a possible D gene is TRBD1 (5 bases). Germline CDR1 and CDR2: MGHRA and YSYEKL. Trimming shortened V by 3 bases and J by 2 bases, and 37 bases separated the two germline ends. This CDR3 comprises 24 residues. The chain's CDR3 is CASSHDHFLGAPGVKGLTNEKLFF. CDR3 bases: TGCGCCAGCAGCCATGATCATTTTCTCGGGGCCCCGGGAGTAAAAGGATTGACTAATGAAAAACTGTTTTTT.

This clonotype has just a few counts. The chain combines TRBV29-1 with TRBJ2-2; TRBD1 might be the D (6 bases). V gave up 2 bases and J gave up 7 bases, with 14 bases separating them. This CDR3 region has 14 residues. Per the germline V gene, CDR1 is SQVTM and CDR2 is ANQGSEA. As DNA, the CDR3 is TGCAGCGTTGAAAACCAGGGGAGAAACGGGGAGCTGTTTTTT. Residues: CSVENQGRNGELFF.

The sample holds many counts of this clonotype. V usage is TRBV4-3 and J usage is TRBJ2-5; no definite D call. The CDR3 runs 14 residues. Germline V gives CDR1 LGHNA, CDR2 YSLEER. V was pared by 1 base and J by 1 base, with 7 bases between. Written as DNA, the CDR3 is TGCGCCAGCAGCCAAGGACGGATCCAAGAGACCCAGTACTTC. Its translation: CASSQGRIQETQYF.

In this sample, this clonotype turned up many times. The chain combines TRBV2 with TRBJ1-5; the D gene is possibly TRBD1 (5 bases). V lost 6 bases, J lost 7 bases, and 13 bases lay in between. The germline gives CDR1 SNHLY, CDR2 FYNNEI. This CDR3 comprises 13 residues. CDR3 sequence (DNA): TGTGCCAGCAGGTACGAGCGGGGCCAGCCCCAGCATTTT. It is translated as CASRYERGQPQHF. The full variable domain, in which reference TRBV2 and TRBJ1-5 provide the parts outside the CDR3, is EPEVTQTPSHQVTQMGQEVILRCVPISNHLYFYWYRQILGQKVEFLVSFYNNEISEKSEIFDDQFSVERPDGSNFTLKIRSTKLEDSAMYFCASRYERGQPQHFGDGTRLSIL.

This rearrangement joins TRBV14 to TRBJ2-3; D perhaps matches TRBD2 (6 bases). The CDR3 is 14 residues long. Trimming shortened V by 5 bases and J by 8 bases, and 17 bases separated the two germline ends. CDR1 and CDR2 from the germline V gene are SGHDN and FVKESK. The CDR3 sequence is CASSFSGLGGTQYF. As DNA, the CDR3 is TGTGCCAGCAGCTTCTCCGGACTGGGGGGTACGCAGTATTTT.

Ten or more counts support this clonotype. The chain joins TRBV7-2 to TRBJ1-1; unclear D gene. Germline CDR1 is SGHTA and CDR2 is FQGNSA. Trimming shortened V by 1 base and J by 0 bases, and 9 bases separated the two germline ends. CDR3 length: 15 residues. CDR3 sequence (DNA): TGTGCCAGCAGCTTAGTAAGGCTCCTGAACACTGAAGCTTTCTTT. This translates into CASSLVRLLNTEAFF.

The sample holds a few counts of this clonotype. This chain connects TRBV6-5 to TRBJ2-7; D is possibly TRBD1 (6 bases). Deletions cut 0 bases from V and 0 bases from J, with 12 bases between. Per the germline V gene, CDR1 is MNHEY and CDR2 is SVGAGI. The CDR3 runs to 16 residues. In nucleotides, the CDR3 is TGTGCCAGCAGTTACTCGGGGGCAGGGGTCTCCTACGAGCAGTACTTC. Its protein is CASSYSGAGVSYEQYF.

The rearrangement uses TRBV28 and TRBJ2-1; D uncertain. CDR1 and CDR2 (germline): MDHEN, SYDVKM. Trimming left V 6 bases short and J 8 bases short, with 8 bases between. CDR3 length: 11 residues. The chain's CDR3 is CASRLHDEQFF. The CDR3 region has the DNA TGTGCCAGCAGGCTCCACGATGAGCAGTTCTTC.

The V gene is TRBV27, the J gene TRBJ2-7, with 10 bases matching TRBD1. V lost 8 bases to trimming and J lost 6 bases; unmatched junction nucleotides: 10. The length of the CDR3 is 14 residues. The germline V gene encodes CDR1 MNHEY and CDR2 SMNVEV (reference sequence). The chain's CDR3 is CASLGQGMAGEQYF. DNA for the CDR3: TGTGCCAGCCTGGGACAGGGGATGGCTGGCGAGCAGTACTTC.

This clonotype was seen more than once but under ten times. The V and J genes are TRBV6-2 or TRBV6-3 and TRBJ2-7; D is possibly TRBD1 (6 bases). V lost 6 bases and J lost 7, with 31 bases in between. This CDR3 contains 18 residues. Germline CDR1 is MNHEY and CDR2 is SVGEGT. CDR3 loop: CASSLDRDPRTERREQYV. CDR3 coding DNA: TGTGCCAGCAGCCTCGACCGAGACCCTCGGACAGAGAGGAGAGAGCAGTACGTC.

This clonotype was detected ten times or more. V gene TRBV7-2 combines with J gene TRBJ1-2, with D hard to call. The germline V gene encodes CDR1 SGHTA and CDR2 FQGNSA. Trimming removed 6 bases from V and 3 bases from J, with 8 bases in between. The CDR3 covers 12 residues. For the CDR3, the DNA is TGTGCCAGCAGTGCCGCAGACTATGGCTACACCTTC. Its protein product is CASSAADYGYTF.

This chain links TRBV6-6 with TRBJ1-6; maybe TRBD1 (5 bases). Trimming cost V 2 bases and J 12 bases, with 17 bases left between them. The CDR3 is made up of 15 amino acids. Germline-derived CDR1 and CDR2 are MNHNY and SVGAGI (reference sequence). The CDR3 coding sequence is TGTGCCAGCAGTTACAGGGACGGGAATGTTGGACCCCTCCACTTT. It specifies CASSYRDGNVGPLHF.

The sample holds many counts of this clonotype. The gene calls are TRBV12-3 or TRBV12-4 and TRBJ1-2; D call uncertain. The CDR3 consists of 12 residues. With 5 bases removed from V and 2 bases from J, the gap between germline ends came to 6 bases. The CDR3 loop is CASSQGNYGYTF. Written as DNA, the CDR3 is TGTGCCAGCAGTCAAGGGAACTATGGCTACACCTTC.

The rearrangement joins TRBV3-1 to TRBJ2-5; D is unresolved. The CDR3 consists of 13 residues. Looked up from germline, CDR1 is LGHDT and CDR2 is YNNKEL (reference sequence). V dropped 0 bases and J dropped 5 bases, with 7 bases sitting between them. The CDR3 DNA sequence: TGTGCCAGCAGCCAAGATGCGCGGGAGACCCAGTACTTC. The encoded protein is CASSQDARETQYF.

Remarks on this clonotype: At one end, the junction sequence differs from germline, possibly due to a read error. The V and J genes are TRBV20-1 and TRBJ1-2; TRBD1 matches at 7 bases. The germline V gene has CDR1 DFQATT and CDR2 SNEGSKA (reference sequence). The CDR3 is made up of 11 amino acids. DNA for the CDR3: TGCAGTGTTAGACAGGGATACGGCTACACCTTC. It codes for CSVRQGYGYTF.